This TCR beta chain is from a study of blood T cell repertoires in COVID-19. The overall study: PBMCs, B-cell-depleted T cells, or T cells provided the cDNA or gDNA that made up the material.

As originally analysed: Scientists estimated how many nucleated cells there were by amplifying reference gene primers. Profiling relied on immunoSEQ multiplex PCR, and the TCRdb table lists in-frame clones only, not all of them. That table is the source of V, J and clone size, and D and trimming were worked out from the DNA. The profile shows 130,000 to 150,000 clones, roughly 90% of them singletons. This clone was seen only a few times. The participants were between roughly 18 and 100 years old and came from 24 US areas. Exposed enrollees encountered a COVID-19 case at some point within 2 weeks before study entry. The material sequenced was PBMCs or T cells enriched from blood (not recorded which). The receptor's source is a woman aged 35 to 49 who had been exposed to COVID-19.

This chain's CDR3 is CASSLSSGGDNEKLFF. The CDR3 nucleotides are TGTGCCAGCAGCTTATCTTCGGGGGGAGATAATGAAAAACTGTTTTTT. V gene TRBV11-2 combines with J gene TRBJ1-4; a possible D gene is TRBD1 (5 bases). Germline CDR1 reads SGHAT; CDR2 reads FQNNGV. Trimming pared 2 bases from V and 4 bases from J, leaving 14 bases between. This CDR3 has 16 amino acids. Together with reference TRBV11-2 and TRBJ1-4, the CDR3 gives the full variable domain: EAGVAQSPRYKIIEKRQSVAFWCNPISGHATLYWYQQILGQGPKLLIQFQNNGVVDDSQLPKDRFSAERLKGVDSTLKIQPAKLEDSAVYLCASSLSSGGDNEKLFFGSGTQLSVL.